This TCR beta chain was documented in a study of shared clonotypes between healthy human individuals. CD4+ cell separation produced CD45RA+ naive and CD45RA-negative memory subsets. Produced via immunoSEQ multiplex PCR; TCRdb's table is partial and in-frame only. The table has around 1.5 million clones, approximately 98% seen once. Sequencing used naive CD4+ T cells sorted from blood. Sample subset: CD45RA+ positively selected. The sequence came from a man aged 30-40 years in good health.

The CDR3 region is CAITVQGADGYTF. The CDR3 bases are TGTGCCATCACCGTACAGGGGGCAGATGGCTACACCTTC. The genes are TRBV10-3 and TRBJ1-2; TRBD1 matches 9 bases. CDR3 size: 13 residues. V lost 7 bases, J lost 6 bases, and 6 bases stayed unmatched. Germline-derived CDR1 and CDR2 are ENHRY and SYGVKD.